The 22 T cell receptor beta chains in this list originate from one sample, sequenced in a study of blood T cell repertoires in COVID-19. TCRdb's copy holds only in-frame clones and misses some; the assay was immunoSEQ multiplex PCR. Seen here are about 400,000 clones, roughly 91% observed once, and the top ten hold 1.7%. Source material: PBMCs or T cells enriched from blood (not recorded which). The receptors were sampled from a woman aged 30 to 39 who had recovered from COVID-19.

The rearrangement links TRBV2 to TRBJ1-4, with D unresolved. From germline, CDR1 is SNHLY and CDR2 FYNNEI. This CDR3 spans 14 amino acids. V was cut by 6 bases and J by 0 bases, with 8 bases left in between. The CDR3 coding sequence is TGTGCCAGCAGGAGTCTGACAACTAATGAAAAACTGTTTTTT. The encoded protein is CASRSLTTNEKLFF.

The chain employs TRBV29-1 and TRBJ2-2; possibly TRBD2 for D (6 bases). From germline, CDR1 is SQVTM and CDR2 ANQGSEA. CDR3 length: 14 residues. Trimming stripped 0 bases from V and 6 bases from J, with 11 bases between. The CDR3 DNA sequence: TGCAGCGTTGAAGATCAACTAGCCCCCGGGGAGCTGTTTTTT. Translation gives CSVEDQLAPGELFF.

This clone was counted once. The chain links TRBV2 to TRBJ1-3; TRBD1 matches 7 bases. Germline V gives CDR1 SNHLY, CDR2 FYNNEI. This CDR3 contains 14 residues. The V gene end was trimmed by 5 bases and the J gene end by 2 bases; junction bases not matched to a gene: 3. CDR3 nucleotide sequence: TGTGCCAGCAGTCAGGGGACAGCTGGAAACACCATATATTTT. This codes for CASSQGTAGNTIYF.

Regarding this clone: At the DNA level, this CDR3 is encoded by other sequences in the same sample as well. The V gene is TRBV11-2, the J gene TRBJ1-2; TRBD1 is a possible D gene (6 bases). Trimming shortened V by 3 bases and J by 4 bases, and 6 bases separated the two germline ends. In germline, CDR1 is SGHAT, CDR2 FQNNGV. The CDR3 loop spans 12 amino acids. The DNA for the CDR3 is TGTGCCAGCAGCTTGGACAGCTATGGCTACACCTTC. This translates into CASSLDSYGYTF.

The gene calls are TRBV7-3 and TRBJ1-6; TRBD1 aligns across 8 bases. The CDR3 consists of 15 residues. Germline CDR1 SGHTA, CDR2 FQGTGA. Germline trimming cut 5 bases from V and 10 bases from J; bases unmatched to any gene: 10. CDR3 loop: CASSDRTGTGSPLHF. The DNA for the CDR3 is TGTGCCAGCAGCGACCGGACAGGGACCGGATCACCCCTCCACTTT.

The J gene is TRBJ1-1, the V gene TRBV12-5; D unclear. Germline CDR1 reads LGHNT; CDR2 reads FRNRAP. V was clipped by 6 bases and J by 0 bases, with 11 bases between them. The CDR3 loop spans 14 amino acids. CDR3 sequence (DNA): TGTGCTAGTGGCTCGGACTCGATGAACACTGAAGCTTTCTTT. Protein sequence: CASGSDSMNTEAFF.

This chain links TRBV10-2 with TRBJ1-1, with a tentative D call TRBD1 (5 bases). The CDR3 is 15 amino acids. Germline values: CDR1 WSHSY, CDR2 SAAADI. Trimming took off 4 bases at V and 0 bases at J, with 12 bases between the two ends. The CDR3 nucleotides are TGCGCCAGCAGTGGTCGGGGGTCTATGAACACTGAAGCTTTCTTT. This encodes CASSGRGSMNTEAFF.

The chain uses TRBV5-1 and TRBJ2-2; 9 bases line up with TRBD1. V lost 1 base to trimming and J lost 8 bases; unmatched junction nucleotides: 9. The CDR3 contains 16 residues. Germline CDR1 SGHRS, CDR2 YFSETQ. CDR3 nucleotide sequence: TGCGCCAGCAGCTTGATTCCGACAGGGGGTCTGGGGGAGCTGTTTTTT. It encodes CASSLIPTGGLGELFF.

The J gene is TRBJ2-3, the V gene TRBV29-1; 11 nucleotides line up with TRBD2. CDR1 and CDR2 from the germline V gene are SQVTM and ANQGSEA. The CDR3 is 19 residues long. V dropped 0 bases and J dropped 4; count of bases not matched to a gene: 15. The CDR3 loop is CSVEDPSGQTSGSSDTQYF. The CDR3 bases are TGCAGCGTTGAAGATCCGTCAGGACAAACTAGCGGGAGTTCAGATACGCAGTATTTT.

The DNA for the CDR3 is TGTGCCAGCAGCTCCCTTCGGGACAGTAGGTACGAGCAGTACTTC. Translation gives CASSSLRDSRYEQYF. The rearrangement links TRBV5-4 to TRBJ2-7, with TRBD1 identical over 7 bases. Germline V gives CDR1 SGHNT, CDR2 YYREEE (reference sequence). J was trimmed by 4 bases and V by 3 bases; bases with no gene match: 10. The CDR3 is 15 residues long. Complete variable domain (other parts from reference TRBV5-4 and TRBJ2-7): ETGVTQSPTHLIKTRGQQVTLRCSSQSGHNTVSWYQQALGQGPQFIFQYYREEENGRGNFPPRFSGLQFPNYSSELNVNALELDDSALYLCASSSLRDSRYEQYFGPGTRLTVT.

The chain recombines TRBV7-2 with TRBJ1-1, with D perhaps TRBD1 (6 bases). CDR1 and CDR2 (germline): SGHTA, FQGNSA. The V and J ends lost 0 bases and 3 bases respectively, with 14 bases between them. This CDR3 region has 16 residues. The CDR3 spells CASSLAGPGAHTEAFF. The CDR3 region has the DNA TGTGCCAGCAGCTTAGCCGGCCCAGGGGCCCACACTGAAGCTTTCTTT.

V gene TRBV18 combines with J gene TRBJ2-7; D unclear. The CDR3 length is 15 residues. V lost 2 bases and J lost 0, with 11 bases in between. CDR1 KGHSH and CDR2 LQKENI come from the germline V gene. The CDR3 DNA follows: TGTGCCAGCTCACCAACCGCAGGTACCTCCTACGAGCAGTACTTC. Its protein product is CASSPTAGTSYEQYF.

The chain uses TRBV19 and TRBJ1-1; 7 nucleotides align to TRBD1. The CDR3 has 13 amino acids. Per the germline V gene, CDR1 is LNHDA and CDR2 is SQIVND (reference sequence). V shed 4 bases, J shed 5 bases, and the junction held 4 bases outside the gene matches. In nucleotides, the CDR3 is TGTGCCAGTAGTAACAGGGGCGGGACTGAAGCTTTCTTT. It encodes CASSNRGGTEAFF. Complete variable domain (other parts from reference TRBV19 and TRBJ1-1): DGGITQSPKYLFRKEGQNVTLSCEQNLNHDAMYWYRQDPGQGLRLIYYSQIVNDFQKGDIAEGYSVSREKKESFPLTVTSAQKNPTAFYLCASSNRGGTEAFFGQGTRLTVV.

The chain is built from TRBV2 and TRBJ1-4, with D perhaps matching TRBD1 (6 bases). CDR3 length: 14 residues. V lost 6 bases and J lost 5, with 13 bases in between. From germline, CDR1 is SNHLY and CDR2 FYNNEI. The CDR3 region is CASRIGGGNEKLFF. In nucleotides, the CDR3 is TGTGCCAGCAGGATAGGGGGAGGGAATGAAAAACTGTTTTTT.

J is TRBJ2-1 and V is TRBV7-2, with D uncertain. The CDR3 has 14 amino acids. V was pared by 1 base and J by 8 bases, with 12 bases between. Looked up from germline, CDR1 is SGHTA and CDR2 is FQGNSA. For the CDR3, the DNA is TGTGCCAGCAGCTTAGGCGGTGTCGGCGATGAGCAGTTCTTC. Amino acid sequence: CASSLGGVGDEQFF. Filled out from reference TRBV7-2 and TRBJ2-1, the complete variable domain reads GAGVSQSPSNKVTEKGKDVELRCDPISGHTALYWYRQSLGQGLEFLIYFQGNSAPDKSGLPSDRFSAERTGGSVSTLTIQRTQQEDSAVYLCASSLGGVGDEQFFGPGTRLTVL.

The V call is TRBV6-1, the J call TRBJ1-6, with D unclear. Germline V gene data show CDR1 as MNHNS and CDR2 as SASEGT. The CDR3 spans 13 residues. Trimming removed 2 bases from V and 10 bases from J, with 9 bases in between. CDR3 coding DNA: TGTGCCAGCAGTGAACAGTCAGGCTCACCCCTCCACTTT. Translation: CASSEQSGSPLHF.

The chain carries TRBV18 and TRBJ1-2, with 8 bases identical to TRBD1. The V gene end was trimmed by 2 bases and the J gene end by 3 bases; junction bases not matched to a gene: 5. The CDR3 has 15 residues. CDR1 and CDR2 from the germline V gene are KGHSH and LQKENI. The CDR3 DNA sequence: TGTGCCAGCTCACCAGCAGGGGGCACTGACTATGGCTACACCTTC. Protein product: CASSPAGGTDYGYTF.

The chain carries TRBV6-5 and TRBJ2-5; weak D call: TRBD2 (6 bases). CDR1 is MNHEY and CDR2 is SVGAGI in the germline V gene. Trimming took 5 bases from V and 5 from J, leaving 15 bases between them. There are 14 residues in the CDR3. For the CDR3, the DNA is TGTGCCAGCAGTCGGGACTCCCCCCGGGAGACCCAGTACTTC. It yields the protein CASSRDSPRETQYF.

The gene calls are TRBV5-1 and TRBJ1-4; D might be TRBD1 (6 bases). V was cut by 1 base and J by 8 bases, with 18 bases left in between. This CDR3 is built from 16 residues. CDR1 SGHRS and CDR2 YFSETQ come from the germline V gene. The CDR3 DNA reads as TGCGCCAGCAGCTTGACTTCCCAGGGGTTCGGAGAAAAACTGTTTTTT. Translated, it gives CASSLTSQGFGEKLFF.

The CDR3 loop is CASSLLGGEQYF. The DNA for the CDR3 is TGTGCCAGCAGTTTATTGGGGGGAGAGCAGTACTTC. The V call is TRBV28, the J call TRBJ2-7; the D gene is possibly TRBD2 (6 bases). The V gene lost 1 base and the J gene lost 7 bases, with 8 bases spanning the gap. The CDR3 consists of 12 residues. Germline CDR1 is MDHEN and CDR2 is SYDVKM. Together with reference TRBV28 and TRBJ2-7, the CDR3 gives the full variable domain: DVKVTQSSRYLVKRTGEKVFLECVQDMDHENMFWYRQDPGLGLRLIYFSYDVKMKEKGDIPEGYSVSREKKERFSLILESASTNQTSMYLCASSLLGGEQYFGPGTRLTVT.

This chain connects TRBV19 to TRBJ2-7; 9 nucleotides line up with TRBD1. The germline gives CDR1 LNHDA, CDR2 SQIVND (reference sequence). CDR3 length: 15 amino acids. The ends lost 6 bases at V and 2 bases at J; junction bases unmatched: 8. CDR3 coding DNA: TGTGCCAGTAGCTCAGCCGGGACAGGGACCTACGAGCAGTACTTC. Translation gives CASSSAGTGTYEQYF.

The genes are TRBV30 and TRBJ2-3; 7 bases match TRBD1. CDR1 and CDR2 from the germline V gene are GTSNPN and SVGIG (reference sequence). The CDR3 sequence is 11 residues long. The CDR3 DNA follows: TGTGCATACACAGGGGCAGATACGCAGTATTTT. Translated, it gives CAYTGADTQYF.